This T cell receptor (beta chain) derives from a study of human T cells and chemical hapten exposure. Study-wide findings and caveats: Once DPC sensitization occurred, TCRs above 1 in 1000 frequency showed no change. Expanded TCRs produced significantly more large CDR3 similarity clusters than controls did.

The table lists this clonotype with a few counts. Its antigen is unidentified. Time point: patch test 1, 2 weeks after DPC sensitization. Treatment given: therapeutic diphenylcyclopropenone sensitization with weekly scalp DPC. Germline CDR1 MNHEY, CDR2 SMNVEV (reference sequence). This CDR3 comprises 15 residues. Trimming left V 6 bases short and J 4 bases short, with 16 bases between. TCRdb reprocessed the RACE reads with MiXCR, giving one entry per CDR3 protein. Of 300,000 to 400,000 distinct CDR3 sequences detected, 6% to 8.5% appear once; the ten largest clones hold 8.4%. The chain couples TRBV27 to TRBJ1-3; D remains ambiguous. Sequences were derived from whole blood, sampled in connection with sensitization to the hapten diphenylcyclopropenone (DPC). The clonotype comes from a woman between 18 and 29 years old with alopecia areata. Some clones in this sample may be carry-over from other donors' samples. Here the CDR3 reads CASRLMAGFGNTIYF. CDR3 DNA: TGTGCCAGCAGGTTAATGGCCGGTTTCGGAAACACCATATATTTT.